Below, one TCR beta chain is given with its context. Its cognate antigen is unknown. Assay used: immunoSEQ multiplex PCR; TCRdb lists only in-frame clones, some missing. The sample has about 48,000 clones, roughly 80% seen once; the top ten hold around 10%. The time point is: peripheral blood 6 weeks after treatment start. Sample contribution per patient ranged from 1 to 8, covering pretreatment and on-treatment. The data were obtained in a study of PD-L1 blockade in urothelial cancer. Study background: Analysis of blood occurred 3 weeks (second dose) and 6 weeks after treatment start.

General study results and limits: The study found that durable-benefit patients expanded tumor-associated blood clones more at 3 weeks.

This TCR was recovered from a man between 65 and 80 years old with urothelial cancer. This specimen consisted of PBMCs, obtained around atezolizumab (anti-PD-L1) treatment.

Here the CDR3 DNA reads TGTGCCATCAGGAAACAGGGGGAAACCTCTGGGGCCAACGTCCTGACTTTC. Translating gives CAIRKQGETSGANVLTF. V gene TRBV10-3 combines with J gene TRBJ2-6; 8 bases are shared with TRBD1. After removal of 6 bases from V and 0 bases from J, the junction contained 7 bases not matched to a gene. The CDR3 sequence is 17 residues long. CDR1 ENHRY and CDR2 SYGVKD come from the germline V gene.